What follows describes a single TCR beta chain. The antigen is not known. The genes are named according to mouse. The read ends 1 residue shy of where the CDR3 ends; the end is completed using the germline J gene. Generated by immunoSEQ multiplex PCR, the TCRdb table keeps only in-frame clones and is missing some. The repertoire includes 2,500 to 3,000 clones, approximately 43% of them detected once, and 27% sits in the top ten. The J segment lost 6 bases and the V segment lost 0 bases, leaving 2 bases of the junction unmatched. There are 14 residues in the CDR3. Germline assignment: CDR1 LGHNA and CDR2 YSYQKL. The data were obtained in a study of tissue T cells after allogeneic stem cell transplantation. Whole-study results and caveats: Shared clones across patients were few; motif clustering revealed tissue-specific shared signatures. Blood and spleen captured only part of the tissue TCR repertoire.

Stated time point: mouse harvest day 14 after allogeneic transplant. Tail vein injection delivered 10^7 T-cell-depleted bone marrow cells and 10^6 splenic CD5+ T cells. V usage is TRBV2 and J usage is TRBJ2-7; TRBD1 matches 10 bases. The receptor was isolated from a female BALB/c mouse given C57BL/6 T cells with graft-versus-host disease after an allogeneic hematopoietic cell transplant. Sequences were obtained from gut tissue. Incomplete CDR3 DNA: TGTGCCAGCAGCCAAGAGGGGACAGGGGTTGAACAGTAC. Protein: CASSQEGTGVEQY. The CDR3, in full, reads CASSQEGTGVEQYF.